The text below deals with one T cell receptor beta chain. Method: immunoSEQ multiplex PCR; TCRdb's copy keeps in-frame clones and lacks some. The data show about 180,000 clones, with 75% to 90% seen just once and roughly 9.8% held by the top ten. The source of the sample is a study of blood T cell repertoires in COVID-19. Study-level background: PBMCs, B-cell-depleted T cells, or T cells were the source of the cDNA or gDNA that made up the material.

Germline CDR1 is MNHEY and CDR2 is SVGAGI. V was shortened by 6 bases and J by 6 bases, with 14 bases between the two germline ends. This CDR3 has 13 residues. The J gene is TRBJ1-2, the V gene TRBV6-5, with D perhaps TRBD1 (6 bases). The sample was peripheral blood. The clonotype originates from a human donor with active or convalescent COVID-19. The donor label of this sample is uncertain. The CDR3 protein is CASSKTGFDGYTF. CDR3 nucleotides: TGTGCCAGCAGCAAGACAGGTTTTGATGGCTACACCTTC.